One and the same sample provided the 25 T cell receptor beta chains below, sequenced in a study of T-cell memory formation after mild COVID-19. TCRdb re-called the 5' RACE reads with MiXCR, one entry per CDR3 protein. This sample has about 540,000 distinct CDR3 sequences, with around 20% found just once. Specimen: PBMCs or a T cell subset sorted from them (not recorded which). Receptors originate from an adult woman who had mild COVID-19 (a few samples of this study predate the infection). Cell type and time point are not known.

A few counts support this clonotype. V gene TRBV5-1 combines with J gene TRBJ2-7, with D tentatively TRBD1 or TRBD2 (5 bases each). Trimming shortened V by 3 bases and J by 2 bases, and 15 bases separated the two germline ends. The V gene's germline CDR1 is SGHRS and CDR2 YFSETQ. CDR3 length: 15 residues. CDR3 sequence (DNA): TGCGCCAGCAGCTACCAAGGGGAGTTACCCTACGAGCAGTACTTC. Its protein product is CASSYQGELPYEQYF.

V is TRBV5-1 and J is TRBJ2-4; a possible D gene is TRBD1 (6 bases). This CDR3 has 20 residues. The germline gives CDR1 SGHRS, CDR2 YFSETQ. With 7 bases removed from V and 0 bases from J, the gap between germline ends came to 29 bases. CDR3 coding DNA: TGCGCCAGCCCAGGCAGGGGACCGAATACAGGCCACAGAGCCAAAAACATTCAGTACTTC. It translates to CASPGRGPNTGHRAKNIQYF. The entire variable domain, with the rest obtained from reference TRBV5-1 and TRBJ2-4, is as follows: KAGVTQTPRYLIKTRGQQVTLSCSPISGHRSVSWYQQTPGQGLQFLFEYFSETQRNKGNFPGRFSGRQFSNSRSEMNVSTLELGDSALYLCASPGRGPNTGHRAKNIQYFGAGTRLSVL.

This clonotype occurred a few times. This chain joins TRBV27 and TRBJ2-6; D is undetermined. CDR1 is MNHEY and CDR2 is SMNVEV in the germline V gene (reference sequence). The V end was cut by 7 bases, the J end by 4 bases, with 8 bases between. CDR3 length: 13 residues. The CDR3 DNA reads as TGTGCCAGCAAAACCATCGGGGCCAACGTCCTGACTTTC. As protein: CASKTIGANVLTF.

In this sample, this clonotype turned up a few times. The chain is built from TRBV27 and TRBJ2-7, with D possibly called TRBD1 or TRBD2 (5 bases each). V gave up 6 bases and J gave up 0 bases, with 15 bases separating them. The germline CDR1 and CDR2 sequences are MNHEY and SMNVEV (reference sequence). This CDR3 contains 15 residues. The CDR3 DNA reads as TGTGCCAGCAGCCTAGGGACGGACAACTCCTACGAGCAGTACTTC. This sequence encodes CASSLGTDNSYEQYF.

This clonotype was seen many times. The rearrangement links TRBV12-3 or TRBV12-4 to TRBJ2-5; 8 positions match TRBD2. V dropped 3 bases and J dropped 4; count of bases not matched to a gene: 7. The CDR3 is made up of 15 amino acids. The CDR3 DNA follows: TGTGCCAGCAGTTTCTGGGGCGGGGGGCGAGAGACCCAGTACTTC. Translated, it gives CASSFWGGGRETQYF.

This clonotype appeared many times. The chain uses TRBV11-2 and TRBJ2-1, with D unclear. The CDR3 is 12 amino acids. Trimming pared 2 bases from V and 8 bases from J, leaving 7 bases between. The germline CDR1 and CDR2 sequences are SGHAT and FQNNGV. CDR3 DNA: TGTGCCAGCAGCTTAAGTCTACATGAGCAGTTCTTC. Residues: CASSLSLHEQFF.

The chain links TRBV20-1 to TRBJ2-3; TRBD2 matches 12 bases. The CDR3 sequence is 17 residues long. With V trimmed by 2 bases and J by 4 bases, 10 bases remained unmatched. Germline V gene sequence: CDR1 DFQATT, CDR2 SNEGSKA (reference sequence). This CDR3 reads CSARRLAGGPGPDTQYF. The CDR3, as DNA: TGCAGTGCTAGAAGGCTAGCGGGAGGGCCGGGGCCAGATACGCAGTATTTT.

The table lists this clonotype with a few counts. The gene calls are TRBV20-1 and TRBJ1-5, with a weak D call TRBD1 (5 bases). Trimming shortened V by 4 bases and J by 0 bases, and 10 bases separated the two germline ends. The CDR3 is 14 residues long. Germline-derived CDR1 and CDR2 are DFQATT and SNEGSKA (reference sequence). CDR3 nucleotides: TGCAGTGCTAATGGGGGACTTAGCAATCAGCCCCAGCATTTT. Translated: CSANGGLSNQPQHF.

The chain recombines TRBV5-1 with TRBJ1-1; 8 nucleotides line up with TRBD1. The trim removed 3 bases at V and 7 bases at J, leaving 8 bases unmatched. Germline assignment: CDR1 SGHRS and CDR2 YFSETQ. The CDR3 runs 14 residues. CDR3 in DNA: TGCGCCAGCAGCTCACGGACAGGGAAAGGTGAAGCTTTCTTT. This sequence encodes CASSSRTGKGEAFF.

The rearrangement joins TRBV27 to TRBJ2-7; no reliable D call. V gave up 3 bases and J gave up 0 bases, with 9 bases separating them. Germline V gives CDR1 MNHEY, CDR2 SMNVEV (reference sequence). CDR3 length equals 14 residues. CDR3 protein: CASSFKDGSYEQYF. CDR3 nucleotides: TGTGCCAGCAGTTTCAAGGACGGCTCCTACGAGCAGTACTTC.

The chain employs TRBV4-3 and TRBJ1-5; 8 nucleotides align to TRBD1. Trimming cost V 1 base and J 6 bases; bases outside gene matches: 5. The CDR3 runs 15 residues. In germline, CDR1 is LGHNA, CDR2 YSLEER. The CDR3: CASSQGGDRFQPQHF. The CDR3 DNA is TGCGCCAGCAGCCAAGGAGGGGACAGGTTTCAGCCCCAGCATTTT.

The V gene is TRBV9, the J gene TRBJ2-1; D gene unclear. Trimming removed 0 bases at V and 9 bases at J, with 10 bases between. The CDR3 runs 13 residues. CDR1 SGDLS and CDR2 YYNGEE come from the germline V gene. CDR3 DNA sequence: TGTGCCAGCAGCGTAGACACGACGGCTGAGCAGTTCTTC. Protein sequence: CASSVDTTAEQFF.

This chain connects TRBV15 to TRBJ2-6, with 8 bases matching TRBD1. Germline values: CDR1 LNHNV, CDR2 YYDKDF (reference sequence). The CDR3 runs 18 residues. Trimming at V came to 1 base and at J to 0 bases, leaving 5 bases not matched to a gene. DNA for the CDR3: TGTGCCACCAGCAGAGTGGGGACAGGCAGCTCTGGGGCCAACGTCCTGACTTTC. As protein: CATSRVGTGSSGANVLTF.

This chain uses TRBV29-1 with TRBJ1-3, with D possibly TRBD1 on 6 matching bases. CDR1 and CDR2 from the germline V gene are SQVTM and ANQGSEA. This CDR3 contains 12 residues. Trimming removed 6 bases from V and 4 bases from J, with 10 bases in between. The CDR3 DNA follows: TGCAGCGTCACAGGGCAGGGAAACACCATATATTTT. This codes for CSVTGQGNTIYF.

This clonotype was picked up a small number of times. This chain links TRBV20-1 with TRBJ2-5; possible D gene TRBD2, 6 bases. CDR1 DFQATT and CDR2 SNEGSKA come from the germline V gene (reference sequence). V gave up 6 bases and J gave up 7 bases, with 21 bases separating them. This CDR3 region has 14 residues. DNA for the CDR3: TGCAGTGCCTCCCTGGCGGGACGACTGGGGACCCAGTACTTC. Its translation: CSASLAGRLGTQYF.

The chain is built from TRBV7-2 and TRBJ2-4, with D perhaps being TRBD1 or TRBD2 (6 bases each). Per germline, CDR1 SGHTA and CDR2 FQGNSA. V lost 3 bases and J lost 5, with 11 bases in between. CDR3 size: 14 residues. In DNA form, the CDR3 reads TGTGCCAGCAGCTTCATGGGGGGCCAAAACATTCAGTACTTC. Translated, it gives CASSFMGGQNIQYF. The complete variable domain, with remaining parts taken from reference TRBV7-2 and TRBJ2-4, reads GAGVSQSPSNKVTEKGKDVELRCDPISGHTALYWYRQSLGQGLEFLIYFQGNSAPDKSGLPSDRFSAERTGGSVSTLTIQRTQQEDSAVYLCASSFMGGQNIQYFGAGTRLSVL.

CDR3 bases: TGTGCCAGCAGTCCTACGGGACTAGCGGGAGTAAATGAGCAGTTCTTC. Its protein product is CASSPTGLAGVNEQFF. The rearrangement uses TRBV12-3 or TRBV12-4 and TRBJ2-1; 14 positions agree with TRBD2. There are 16 residues in the CDR3. V dropped 5 bases and J dropped 7; count of bases not matched to a gene: 7.

The genes are TRBV7-8 and TRBJ1-4, with TRBD1 matching 10 bases. The ends lost 1 base at V and 11 bases at J; junction bases unmatched: 16. This CDR3 has 18 residues. From germline, CDR1 is SGHVS and CDR2 FQNEAQ. The CDR3 reads CASSLDPGKTGTGDKLFF. Written as DNA, the CDR3 is TGTGCCAGCAGCTTAGATCCCGGCAAAACCGGGACAGGGGACAAACTGTTTTTT.

This clonotype was observed a handful of times. The V and J genes are TRBV7-9 and TRBJ2-3, with TRBD1 matching 7 bases. Germline CDR1 SEHNR, CDR2 FQNEAQ (reference sequence). J lost 5 bases, V lost 5 bases, and 4 bases had no gene match. The length of the CDR3 is 13 residues. The CDR3: CASSIRQGDTQYF. In DNA, the CDR3 is TGTGCCAGCAGCATAAGACAGGGAGATACGCAGTATTTT.

V is TRBV5-1 and J is TRBJ1-1; D uncertain. CDR1 SGHRS and CDR2 YFSETQ come from the germline V gene. The V end lost 1 base, the J end lost 0 bases, and 16 bases lay between the germline ends. This CDR3 spans 17 amino acids. Here the CDR3 reads CASSLRTRASVNTEAFF. The CDR3 region has the DNA TGCGCCAGCAGCTTGAGGACGAGGGCCTCCGTGAACACTGAAGCTTTCTTT.

This clonotype was seen a single time. The V gene is TRBV6-2 or TRBV6-3, the J gene TRBJ2-1, with 7 bases aligning to TRBD2. This CDR3 contains 14 residues. CDR1 is MNHEY and CDR2 is SVGEGT in the germline V gene. V shed 6 bases and J 5 bases; nucleotides not matched to a gene: 7. Written as DNA, the CDR3 is TGTGCCAGCAGGGATAGCGGGCTTCACAATGAGCAGTTCTTC. It specifies CASRDSGLHNEQFF.

This clonotype was counted only a few times. V is TRBV20-1 and J is TRBJ2-7, with TRBD2 matching 9 bases. The CDR3 spans 16 residues. Germline trimming cut 1 base from V and 4 bases from J; bases unmatched to any gene: 11. The germline V gene has CDR1 DFQATT and CDR2 SNEGSKA (reference sequence). CDR3 in DNA: TGCAGTGCTAGAGCCCGCCGGAGGGGACTAGCTTACGAGCAGTACTTC. Protein product: CSARARRRGLAYEQYF.

This clonotype was recorded a few times. The chain links TRBV7-8 to TRBJ1-3; 9 bases line up with TRBD1. J gave up 4 bases and V 4 bases, and 8 bases lay outside the gene matches. The germline CDR1 and CDR2 sequences are SGHVS and FQNEAQ. There are 16 residues in the CDR3. The CDR3 region is CASSSTGGWSGNTIYF. CDR3 bases: TGTGCCAGCAGCTCCACAGGGGGCTGGTCGGGAAACACCATATATTTT.

This clonotype was seen a few times. As DNA, the CDR3 is TGTGCTAGTGGTTTGTCATCGAAACTAGCGGGAGGTACAGATACGCAGTATTTT. Protein sequence: CASGLSSKLAGGTDTQYF. The V and J genes are TRBV12-5 and TRBJ2-3; 12 bases align to TRBD2. Trimming cost V 2 bases and J 3 bases; bases outside gene matches: 9. The germline gives CDR1 LGHNT, CDR2 FRNRAP. The CDR3 sequence is 18 residues long.

This clonotype was found a few times. V gene TRBV5-6 combines with J gene TRBJ1-1; D unclear. This CDR3 is 12 amino acids long. CDR1 and CDR2 (germline): SGHDT, YYEEEE. The germline V and J ends were trimmed by 0 bases and 11 bases, with 11 bases remaining between them. The CDR3 loop is CASSLGGDGAFF. The CDR3 DNA sequence: TGTGCCAGCAGCTTGGGTGGGGATGGGGCTTTCTTT. Full variable domain (rest looked up from reference TRBV5-6 and TRBJ1-1): DAGVTQSPTHLIKTRGQQVTLRCSPKSGHDTVSWYQQALGQGPQFIFQYYEEEERQRGNFPDRFSGHQFPNYSSELNVNALLLGDSALYLCASSLGGDGAFFGQGTRLTVV.